This paragraph covers one T cell receptor (beta chain) sequence. Its specificity is unknown. cDNA synthesis was performed in eight separate reactions for each sample. TCRdb re-called the 5' RACE reads and shows each CDR3 protein once, DNA omitted. The sample has 350,000 to 550,000 distinct CDR3 sequences, and its top ten clones hold roughly 2.2%. The CDR3 is 13 amino acids. This sample is part of a study of monozygotic twins with inflammatory bowel disease. The study's findings and limits: Healthy co-twins exceeded IBD patients in TCRbeta diversity as measured by inverse Simpson.

The sequenced material came from blood. This TCR was sampled from a human donor with ulcerative colitis or Crohn's disease, or a healthy co-twin of an affected twin (not recorded which). The chain uses TRBV12-3 or TRBV12-4 and TRBJ1-6. The CDR3 sequence: CATSQKENSPLHF.